These 3 T cell receptor beta chains were sequenced from one sample in a study of shared clonotypes between healthy human individuals. Using immunoSEQ multiplex PCR, the repertoire was profiled, and TCRdb retains in-frame clones only, with some absent. The data contain 2 million to 3 million clones, roughly 93% of them singletons. Sequencing was done on a sample of naive CD4+ T cells from PBMCs. Subset reported: CD45RA+ positively selected. The receptors shown here come from a man aged 18 to 29 in good health. Some clones in this sample may be carry-over from other donors' samples.

The CDR3 loop is CASSLRGLGDTQYF. CDR3 bases: TGTGCCAGCAGCCTCCGGGGGCTGGGAGATACGCAGTATTTT. The genes are TRBV5-4 and TRBJ2-3; either TRBD1 or TRBD2 may fit D (6 bases each). This CDR3 region has 14 residues. Looked up from germline, CDR1 is SGHNT and CDR2 is YYREEE (reference sequence). V lost 4 bases and J lost 5, with 14 bases in between. The full variable domain, completed using reference TRBV5-4 and TRBJ2-3, is ETGVTQSPTHLIKTRGQQVTLRCSSQSGHNTVSWYQQALGQGPQFIFQYYREEENGRGNFPPRFSGLQFPNYSSELNVNALELDDSALYLCASSLRGLGDTQYFGPGTRLTVL.

This clone has just one count. The V and J genes are TRBV19 and TRBJ1-3; D is undetermined. Germline CDR1 is LNHDA and CDR2 is SQIVND (reference sequence). V gave up 7 bases and J gave up 0 bases, with 16 bases separating them. This CDR3 contains 16 residues. In nucleotides, the CDR3 is TGTGCCAGTACTATCCCCGGGCAGCACTCTGGAAACACCATATATTTT. Its translation is CASTIPGQHSGNTIYF. Using reference TRBV19 and TRBJ1-3 for the parts outside the CDR3, the full variable domain is DGGITQSPKYLFRKEGQNVTLSCEQNLNHDAMYWYRQDPGQGLRLIYYSQIVNDFQKGDIAEGYSVSREKKESFPLTVTSAQKNPTAFYLCASTIPGQHSGNTIYFGEGSWLTVV.

The chain employs TRBV11-2 and TRBJ2-3; D unresolved. The CDR3 consists of 12 residues. Germline-derived CDR1 and CDR2 are SGHAT and FQNNGV. V gave up 5 bases and J gave up 8 bases, with 11 bases separating them. The CDR3: CASSPAFTTQYF. The DNA for the CDR3 is TGTGCCAGCAGCCCCGCCTTTACTACGCAGTATTTT.